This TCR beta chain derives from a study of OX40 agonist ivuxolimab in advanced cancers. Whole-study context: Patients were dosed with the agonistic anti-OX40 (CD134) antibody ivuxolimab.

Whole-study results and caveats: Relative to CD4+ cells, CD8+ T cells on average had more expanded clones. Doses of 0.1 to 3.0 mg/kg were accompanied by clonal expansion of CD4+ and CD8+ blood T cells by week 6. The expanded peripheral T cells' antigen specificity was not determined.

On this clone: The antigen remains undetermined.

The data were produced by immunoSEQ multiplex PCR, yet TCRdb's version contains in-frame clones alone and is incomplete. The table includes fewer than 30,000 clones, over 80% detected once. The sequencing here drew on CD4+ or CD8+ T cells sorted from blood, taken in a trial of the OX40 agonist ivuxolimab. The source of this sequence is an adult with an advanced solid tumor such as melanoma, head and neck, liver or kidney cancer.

CDR3: CASSTRDSSNYGYTF. CDR3 sequence (DNA): TGTGCCAGCTCTACCCGGGACAGCTCTAACTATGGCTACACCTTC. V is TRBV18 and J is TRBJ1-2, with 7 positions matching TRBD1. Germline V gives CDR1 KGHSH, CDR2 LQKENI. V shed 6 bases and J 0 bases; nucleotides not matched to a gene: 7. The CDR3 is 15 residues long.